This record covers a single T cell receptor (beta chain). The CDR3 consists of 13 residues. Germline CDR1 MNHEY, CDR2 SVGAGI. The V segment lost 8 bases and the J segment 4 bases; nucleotides outside the gene matches: 6. The source of the sample is a study of blood T cell repertoires in COVID-19. About the study: Some COVID-19 samples were acute and others convalescent; all came from the United States, Italy and Spain. The analysed material was cDNA or gDNA that came from T cells, B-cell-depleted T cells, or PBMCs.

In the original workflow: Reference gene primer amplification in the assay estimated nucleated cell counts. TCRdb keeps only in-frame clones here, not all; method: immunoSEQ multiplex PCR. Clonal size and the V and J genes are those of that table, whereas D and trimming came from the DNA. The repertoire holds some 270,000 clones, with roughly nine tenths as singletons. The source is a man aged 35-49 years with active or convalescent COVID-19. The chain recombines TRBV6-5 with TRBJ2-3, with 7 bases identical to TRBD1. The sample taken for sequencing was peripheral blood. CDR3 protein: CASRDRVSDTQYF. CDR3 DNA sequence: TGTGCCAGCCGAGACAGGGTGTCAGATACGCAGTATTTT.